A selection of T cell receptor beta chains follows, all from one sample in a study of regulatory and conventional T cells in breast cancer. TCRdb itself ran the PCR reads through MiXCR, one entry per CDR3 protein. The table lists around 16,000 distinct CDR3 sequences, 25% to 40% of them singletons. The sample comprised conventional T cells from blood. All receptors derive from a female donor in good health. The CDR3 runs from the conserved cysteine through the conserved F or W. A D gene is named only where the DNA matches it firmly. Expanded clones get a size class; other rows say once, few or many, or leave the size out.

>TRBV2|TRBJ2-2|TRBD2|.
TGTGCCAGCAGTGAAGAGCTAGCGGTCACCGGGGAGCTGTTTTTT
CASSEELAVTGELFF
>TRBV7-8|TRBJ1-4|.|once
TGTGCCAGCAGCCCGAACAGGGTCGCTGAAAAACTGTTTTTT
CASSPNRVAEKLFF
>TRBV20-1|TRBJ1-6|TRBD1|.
TGCAGTGCTAGACGTTTTACCGGGACAGAGGATTCACCCCTCCACTTT
CSARRFTGTEDSPLHF
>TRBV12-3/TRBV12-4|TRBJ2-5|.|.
TGTGCCAGCACCCCTAGCAGGGTAGAGACCCAGTACTTC
CASTPSRVETQYF
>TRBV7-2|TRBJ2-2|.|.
TGTGCCAGCAGCTTAGCGTTCGGCCGCACCGGGGAGCTGTTTTTT
CASSLAFGRTGELFF
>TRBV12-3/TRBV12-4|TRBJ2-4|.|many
TGTGCCAGCAGTTTTCAGGGTTCGGGGTTCGACAAAAACATTCAGTACTTC
CASSFQGSGFDKNIQYF
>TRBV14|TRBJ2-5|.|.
TGTGCCAGCAGCCGTCGGACAGCGACCCAAGAGACCCAGTACTTC
CASSRRTATQETQYF
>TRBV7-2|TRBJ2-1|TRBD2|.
TGTGCCAGCAGCTTAAGTCGGGGGGGCGGCAATGAGCAGTTCTTC
CASSLSRGGGNEQFF
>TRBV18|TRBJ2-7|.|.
TGTGCCAGCTCACCATCAGGGTTAAACGAGCAGTACTTC
CASSPSGLNEQYF
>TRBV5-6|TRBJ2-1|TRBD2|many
TGTGCCAGCGGCTGGTTGTGGGGGAGGGACAATGAGCAGTTCTTC
CASGWLWGRDNEQFF
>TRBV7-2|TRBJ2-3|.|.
TGTGCCAGCAGCGTGGGGGGGCTACCTACCGATGCGCAGTATTTT
CASSVGGLPTDAQYF
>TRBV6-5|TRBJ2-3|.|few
TGTGCCAGCAGTTCTGGACCCACAGATACGCAGTATTTT
CASSSGPTDTQYF
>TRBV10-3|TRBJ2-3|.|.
TGTGCCAGCAGTGAAGCGTTGGGGGGATCGGGAACAGATACGCAGTATTTT
CASSEALGGSGTDTQYF
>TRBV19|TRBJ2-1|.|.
TGTGCCAGTAGTATCGGGACTGAGCAGTTCTTC
CASSIGTEQFF
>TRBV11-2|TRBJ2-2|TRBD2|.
TGTGCCAGCAGCGGCGGACTAGCGGGACCCGGGGAGCTGTTTTTT
CASSGGLAGPGELFF
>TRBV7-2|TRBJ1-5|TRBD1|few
TGTGCCAGCAGCTTAGAGGGGGCCCTTGGGAATCAGCCCCAGCATTTT
CASSLEGALGNQPQHF
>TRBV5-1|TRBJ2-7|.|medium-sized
TGCGCCAGCAGCCGGACAGACCCTAACGAGCAGTACTTC
CASSRTDPNEQYF
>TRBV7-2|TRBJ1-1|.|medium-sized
TGTGCCAGCAGCCCCGGACGGAAGAACACTGAAGCTTTCTTT
CASSPGRKNTEAFF
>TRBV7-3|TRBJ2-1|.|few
TGTGCCAGCAGCCCTAATCATGCTTCTAACAATGAGCAGTTCTTC
CASSPNHASNNEQFF
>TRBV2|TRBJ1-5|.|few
TGTGCCAGCAGTGAATGGGAGGGTCAGCCCCAGCATTTT
CASSEWEGQPQHF
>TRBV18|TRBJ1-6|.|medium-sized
TGTGCCAGCTCACCGGGGGTAGGGAATAATTCACCCCTCCACTTT
CASSPGVGNNSPLHF
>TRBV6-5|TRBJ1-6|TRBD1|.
TGTGCCAGCAGTCGTACAGGGGAGACATTTCGCCATTCACCCCTCCACTTT
CASSRTGETFRHSPLHF
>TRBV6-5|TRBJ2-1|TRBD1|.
TGTGCCAGCAGCCGGGACAGATTAATCCATGAGCAGTTCTTC
CASSRDRLIHEQFF
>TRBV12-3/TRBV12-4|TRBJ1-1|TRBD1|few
TGTGCCAGCAGTCCGGACAGGGAGGCTTTCTTT
CASSPDREAFF
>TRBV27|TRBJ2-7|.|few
TGTGCCAGCAGTTTAGGACCCTCCTACGAGCAGTACTTC
CASSLGPSYEQYF
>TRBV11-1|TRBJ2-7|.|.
TGTGCCAGCAGCTTAGCCAGTGAAGGACCCTACGAGCAGTACTTC
CASSLASEGPYEQYF
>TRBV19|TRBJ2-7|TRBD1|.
TGTGCCGGCCGGGACAGGGCGACCTACGTGCAGTACTTC
CAGRDRATYVQYF
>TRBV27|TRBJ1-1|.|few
TGTGCCAGCAGTTTAAAGGGATTCACTGAAGCTTTCTTT
CASSLKGFTEAFF
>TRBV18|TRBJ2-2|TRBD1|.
TGTGCCGGCTCACCACAGGGGGCCGGGGAGCTGTTTTTT
CAGSPQGAGELFF
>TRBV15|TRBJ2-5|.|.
TGTGCCACCAGCACCTTGGGGGAGACCCAGTACTTC
CATSTLGETQYF
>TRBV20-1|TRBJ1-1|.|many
TGCAGTGCTAGAGGGGGGAGTTTGAACACTGAAGCTTTCTTT
CSARGGSLNTEAFF
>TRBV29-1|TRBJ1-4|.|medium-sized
TGCAGCGCCGAGGGCACAGGGACTAATGAAAAACTGTTTTTT
CSAEGTGTNEKLFF